These T cell receptor beta chains were read from a single sample in a study of CD8+CD57+ T cells in acquired aplastic anemia. One entry per CDR3 protein, called by TCRdb with MiXCR from the reads. The sample includes more than 150,000 distinct CDR3 sequences, approximately 48% of them seen just once. Sequenced material: sorted CD4+, CD8+, or CD8+CD57+ T cells (not recorded which) from PBMCs. The receptors derive from a human donor with aplastic anemia. CDR3s include the opening cysteine and the closing phenylalanine or tryptophan. A D gene is named only where the DNA matches it firmly. Rows give clone size only sometimes, using once, few, many, or a class for an expanded clone.

>TRBJ1-5|TRBV19|-|few
TGTGCCAGTAGCCCAAGGGATCAGCCCCAGCATTTT
CASSPRDQPQHF
>TRBJ1-4|TRBV14|TRBD1|many
TGTGCCAGCAGCCCCACCTGGCACAGGGGAAGTGAAAAACTGTTTTTT
CASSPTWHRGSEKLFF
>TRBJ1-1|TRBV19|-|-
TGTGCCAGTAGTGCCACAGCGTTGAACACTGAAGCTTTCTTT
CASSATALNTEAFF
>TRBJ2-3|TRBV29-1|-|-
TGCAGCGTTGGGGGCAGGGAGACGGACACAGATACGCAGTATTTT
CSVGGRETDTDTQYF
>TRBJ2-3|TRBV20-1|TRBD2|many
TGCAGTGCTAGCCCCCCGTCGGGACTAGCTATAGATACGCAGTATTTT
CSASPPSGLAIDTQYF
>TRBJ1-2|TRBV4-2|-|few
TGTGCCAGCAGCCAATGGGGGGGGGAGGGCTACACCTTC
CASSQWGGEGYTF
>TRBJ2-7|TRBV19|TRBD1|-
TGTGCCAGTAGGGAGACAGGGTCGGGCGAGCAGTACTTC
CASRETGSGEQYF
>TRBJ2-7|TRBV10-3|TRBD1|few
TGTGCCATCAGGAGAGGGACAGTCTCCTACGAGCAGTACTTC
CAIRRGTVSYEQYF
>TRBJ2-7|TRBV5-1|-|many
TGCGCCAGCAGCTTGTTTGGGAACGAGCAGTACTTC
CASSLFGNEQYF
>TRBJ2-5|TRBV5-1|TRBD2|once
TGCGCCAGCAGCCTTCCCACCAACACTTTAACTAGCGGGAGCTTTGAGACCCAGTACTTC
CASSLPTNTLTSGSFETQYF
>TRBJ2-3|TRBV7-2|TRBD2|once
TGTGCCAGCAGCTTAGGCGGGGGGCCAACAGATACGCAGTATTTT
CASSLGGGPTDTQYF
>TRBJ2-7|TRBV6-1|-|-
TGTGCCAGCAGTCGCCTCGCTGGGCGCGAGCAGTACTTC
CASSRLAGREQYF
>TRBJ1-6|TRBV11-2|-|many
TGTGCCAGCAGCGCCAACCGGCAGTCAAGGAGCTCCTATAATTCACCCCTCCACTTT
CASSANRQSRSSYNSPLHF
>TRBJ1-4|TRBV4-1|-|many
TGCGCCAGCAGCCAAGATCCGGGAGGTGAAAAACTGTTTTTT
CASSQDPGGEKLFF
>TRBJ1-2|TRBV2|TRBD1|few
TGTGCCAGCAGGGGGACAGTCCAGGGCTACACCTTC
CASRGTVQGYTF
>TRBJ1-4|TRBV19|-|-
TGTGCCAGTAGTATAGGGGTTGGAACTAATGAAAAACTGTTTTTT
CASSIGVGTNEKLFF
>TRBJ1-2|TRBV5-1|TRBD1|many
TGCGCCAGCAGCTTGGGGGACAGAGCTAACTATGGCTACACCTTC
CASSLGDRANYGYTF
>TRBJ2-7|TRBV10-2|-|once
TGCGCCAGCAGGGCTCTAGTTTCAGTTAATCCGTCCTACGAGCAGTACTTC
CASRALVSVNPSYEQYF
>TRBJ1-1|TRBV10-3|-|once
TGTGCCGTCAGCCTCAGCGGGGGCACTGAAGCTTTCTTT
CAVSLSGGTEAFF
>TRBJ2-2|TRBV29-1|-|-
TGCAGCGTTCGAGTAGGGCTGCACACCGGGGAGCTGTTTTTT
CSVRVGLHTGELFF
>TRBJ2-1|TRBV5-1|-|-
TGCGCCAGCAGCTTGAGCGGGCGTGACAGTGAGCAGTTCTTC
CASSLSGRDSEQFF
>TRBJ2-3|TRBV29-1|TRBD2|-
TGCAGCGTACAGAGGACTAGCGGGGGGGCCGGCGCAGATACGCAGTATTTT
CSVQRTSGGAGADTQYF